The source of this TCR beta chain is a study of T cell responses to AZD1222 COVID-19 vaccine. Whole-study results and caveats: Regions left unmutated in variants are reportedly the target of nearly half of spike-specific TCRs. It should be noted that donors were predominantly white British and more often female, and clonal diversity was possibly underestimated.

Notes on this clone: Its antigen is undetermined.

Generated by immunoSEQ multiplex PCR, the TCRdb table keeps only in-frame clones and is missing some. This table has some 120,000 clones, around 86% appearing once. Germline CDR1 reads LGHNA; CDR2 reads YSLEER. J lost 0 bases, V lost 5 bases, and 2 bases had no gene match. The CDR3 has 14 amino acids. The sequence derives from an adult in good health. Sample: peripheral blood, taken on day 0 of AZD1222 vaccination. The gene calls are TRBV4-3 and TRBJ1-1; 8 bases agree with TRBD1. This CDR3 is CASSYRGVNTEAFF. DNA of the CDR3: TGCGCCAGCAGCTACAGGGGGGTGAACACTGAAGCTTTCTTT.